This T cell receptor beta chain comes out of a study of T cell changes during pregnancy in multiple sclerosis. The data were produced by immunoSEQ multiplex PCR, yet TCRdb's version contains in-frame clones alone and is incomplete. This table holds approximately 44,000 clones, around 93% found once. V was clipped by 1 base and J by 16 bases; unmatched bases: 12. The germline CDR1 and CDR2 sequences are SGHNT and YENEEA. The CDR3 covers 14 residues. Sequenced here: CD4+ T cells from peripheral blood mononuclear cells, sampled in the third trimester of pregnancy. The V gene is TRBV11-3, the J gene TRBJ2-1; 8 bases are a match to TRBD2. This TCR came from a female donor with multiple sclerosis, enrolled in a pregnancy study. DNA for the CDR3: TGTGCCAGCAGCTTAGCCGTGGGCAGCGGGAGAATTTTCTTC. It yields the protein CASSLAVGSGRIFF. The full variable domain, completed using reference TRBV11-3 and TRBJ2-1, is EAGVVQSPRYKIIEKKQPVAFWCNPISGHNTLYWYLQNLGQGPELLIRYENEEAVDDSQLPKDRFSAERLKGVDSTLKIQPAELGDSAVYLCASSLAVGSGRIFFGPGTRLTVL.